This entry concerns a single T cell receptor (beta chain). The antigen it binds to is not known. The sample holds no much larger clone one base away, and base qualities are not on file. Collaborating institutions collected whole blood in K2EDTA tubes following their own protocols. Collaborator samples were shipped for TCRbeta analysis as frozen whole blood, isolated PBMCs, or DNA extracted from either sample type. CDR1 is given as LGHNA and CDR2 as YSLEER, both from the germline V gene. The CDR3 holds 12 amino acids from the cysteine to the phenylalanine. Left in the record is the CDR3 DNA by itself, 36 bases read in frame from the first base. Trimming takes 4 bases from V and 7 bases from J, and the germline ends sit 7 bases apart. This record belongs to a study of blood T cell repertoires in COVID-19 (dated by TCRdb to the early 2020s). About the investigation overall: The collaborator samples originated in the United States, Italy and Spain and spanned the acute and convalescent phases of COVID-19. The material from the prospective study consisted of cDNA or gDNA derived from T cells, B-cell-depleted T cells, or PBMCs. Subjects who had been exposed to COVID-19, were actively infected with it, or had recovered from it provided the deeply sampled blood TCRbeta repertoires that made up the dataset. A freely available public database, intended as a resource for researchers studying the immune response to SARS-CoV-2, is where the repertoires were released. Samples were obtained from the ongoing ImmuneRACE study (first 160 participants) and from over 1,000 subjects provided by 6 global collaborators. Nearly every sample came with metadata listing a de-identified subject ID, COVID-19 status, age in years and sex. Where HLA class I and class II types were available, the types were taken from metadata supplied by the sample provider, not from assay-based typing.

The paper's findings and limits, for the study overall: The quantity of clinical and demographic metadata differed by source and by participant and was supplied without curation.

TCRbeta CDR3 regions were amplified from genomic DNA using the immunoSEQ Assay, a bias-controlled multiplex PCR. Processing in the source paper ran as follows. The number of nucleated cells in each sample was estimated from the amplification of reference gene primers within the assay. Sequence reads were collapsed and filtered to measure the absolute abundance of every unique TCRbeta CDR3 rearrangement. For each sample, productive Simpson clonality was calculated by taking the square root of Simpson's diversity index across productive rearrangements. Not all clones reach the TCRdb copy of this immuneACCESS table, which keeps in-frame sequences only. Checked studies attribute under half of the gap to unresolved V genes and leave the rest unexplained. Clone size and the V and J calls come from that table; the DNA yielded D and trimming. The sample table records 200,000 to 250,000 clones; around three quarters of these occur just once. Around 7.3% of the sample is taken by the ten largest.

This TCR derives from an older woman with acute or convalescent COVID-19. The sequencing input was peripheral blood. Recombination joined TRBV4-3 with TRBJ2-2; the D gene cannot be resolved reliably. The nucleotide sequence reads as follows: TGCGCCAGCAGCCTGTCCTTCGGGGAGCTGTTTTTT. The encoded protein is CASSLSFGELFF.